The next 8 T cell receptor beta chains were all read from a single sample in a study of blood T cell repertoires in COVID-19. TCRdb's table, derived via immunoSEQ multiplex PCR, lists solely in-frame clones and lacks some. The data contain about 320,000 clones, roughly 90% of them seen just once; the ten biggest clones take up roughly 5.3%. The sample was PBMCs or T cells enriched from blood (not recorded which). These receptors originate from a man between 60 and 75 years old who had recovered from COVID-19.

As DNA, the CDR3 is TGTGCCAGCAGCTTAAGTAGCGGGAACTTTTACAATGAGCAGTTCTTC. It is translated as CASSLSSGNFYNEQFF. This chain joins TRBV7-2 and TRBJ2-1; 8 bases are shared with TRBD2. J gave up 4 bases and V 2 bases, and 7 bases lay outside the gene matches. Per the germline V gene, CDR1 is SGHTA and CDR2 is FQGNSA. The CDR3 sequence is 16 residues long.

This chain links TRBV13 with TRBJ1-3; D might be TRBD1 (5 bases). The germline V gene has CDR1 PRHDT and CDR2 FYEKMQ (reference sequence). Trimming took 4 bases from V and 0 from J, leaving 10 bases between them. This CDR3 comprises 15 residues. CDR3: CASSSPTDSGNTIYF. The DNA of the CDR3 is TGTGCCAGCAGCTCGCCGACAGACTCTGGAAACACCATATATTTT.

This chain joins TRBV19 and TRBJ2-2; D is unclear. The CDR3 has 15 residues. Trimming stripped 4 bases from V and 6 bases from J, with 15 bases between. The germline V gene has CDR1 LNHDA and CDR2 SQIVND (reference sequence). CDR3 residues: CASSTQAVTAGELFF. In DNA, the CDR3 is TGTGCCAGTAGTACCCAGGCCGTGACGGCCGGGGAGCTGTTTTTT.

The V call is TRBV18, the J call TRBJ1-5; D not resolved. V lost 1 base, J lost 1 base, and 8 bases lay in between. Germline lookup yields CDR1 KGHSH and CDR2 LQKENI. This CDR3 region has 15 residues. In DNA, the CDR3 is TGTGCCAGCTCACCACGGGGAGGCAGCAATCAGCCCCAGCATTTT. It yields the protein CASSPRGGSNQPQHF.

The genes are TRBV7-3 and TRBJ2-1, with 14 positions matching TRBD2. With 1 base clipped from V and 1 base from J, the junction kept 3 bases outside the gene matches. This CDR3 spans 18 amino acids. Germline V gene lookup returns CDR1 SGHTA and CDR2 FQGTGA. CDR3 sequence (DNA): TGTGCCAGCAGCTTAATGGGACTAGCGGGAGTATCCTACAATGAGCAGTTCTTC. Its translation is CASSLMGLAGVSYNEQFF.

The chain couples TRBV12-3 or TRBV12-4 to TRBJ2-2; D is perhaps TRBD1 (6 bases). The CDR3 totals 13 residues. Trimming pared 3 bases from V and 7 bases from J, leaving 9 bases between. The CDR3 loop is CASSFGQLGELFF. The CDR3 region has the DNA TGTGCCAGCAGTTTTGGACAGCTCGGGGAGCTGTTTTTT.

This sequence joins TRBV6-5 and TRBJ1-3; possibly TRBD1 for D (5 bases). This CDR3 has 15 amino acids. CDR1 and CDR2 from the germline V gene are MNHEY and SVGAGI. V lost 6 bases, J lost 4 bases, and 16 bases lay in between. The CDR3 is CASSPRRVYGNTIYF. CDR3 nucleotides: TGTGCCAGCAGCCCCCGCAGGGTGTACGGAAACACCATATATTTT.

The chain couples TRBV3-1 (or the pseudogene TRBV3-2) to TRBJ1-4; D remains unclear. Germline V gene sequence: CDR1 LGHDT, CDR2 YNNKEL (reference sequence). The CDR3 sequence is 12 residues long. Trimming pared 5 bases from V and 4 bases from J, leaving 5 bases between. The CDR3 loop reads CASSLFNEKLFF. The DNA for the CDR3 is TGTGCCAGCAGCTTATTTAATGAAAAACTGTTTTTT.